This is a list of T cell receptor beta chains from one sample in a study of blood T cell repertoires in COVID-19. TCRdb's table, derived via immunoSEQ multiplex PCR, lists solely in-frame clones and lacks some. The data show 130,000 to 150,000 clones, over 70% seen once. Sequencing used peripheral blood. These TCRs come from a man aged 50 or older who had recovered from COVID-19. Each CDR3 is given with its conserved first and last residue. Each record gives: D gene, V gene, clone size, J gene, CDR3 protein, CDR3 DNA. D genes are given only for firm matches. A clone size is listed for some rows: how often the clone was seen (once, few, many), or a class if it is expanded.

.	TRBV7-6	.	TRBJ2-3	CASSRTAGGDTQYF	TGTGCCAGCAGCAGGACAGCCGGTGGAGATACGCAGTATTTT
TRBD1	TRBV9	few	TRBJ1-4	CASSVGQDNEKLFF	TGTGCCAGCAGCGTGGGACAGGATAATGAAAAACTGTTTTTT
.	TRBV18	.	TRBJ2-1	CASSPLHGDESYNEQFF	TGTGCCAGCTCCCCTCTCCACGGGGATGAATCCTACAATGAGCAGTTCTTC
TRBD2	TRBV18	.	TRBJ2-7	CASSPLRGAPYEQYF	TGTGCCAGCTCACCATTGCGGGGGGCCCCCTACGAGCAGTACTTC
.	TRBV5-1	once	TRBJ2-7	CASSSGDKPYEQYF	TGCGCCAGCAGCTCGGGAGACAAACCCTACGAGCAGTACTTC
TRBD1	TRBV6-2/TRBV6-3	.	TRBJ2-7	CASSTGQIGEQYF	TGTGCCAGCAGTACGGGACAGATTGGCGAGCAGTACTTC
.	TRBV14	.	TRBJ1-4	CASSQTGRKLFF	TGTGCCAGCAGCCAAACAGGGCGAAAACTGTTTTTT
.	TRBV6-1	.	TRBJ2-5	CASSERAQGETQYF	TGTGCCAGCAGTGAACGGGCACAGGGAGAGACCCAGTACTTC
TRBD1	TRBV2	.	TRBJ2-7	CASTLTGSSYEQYF	TGTGCCAGCACCTTGACAGGGAGCTCCTACGAGCAGTACTTC
.	TRBV9	once	TRBJ2-7	CASSRAQGLEQYF	TGTGCCAGCAGCCGAGCCCAGGGGCTCGAGCAGTACTTC